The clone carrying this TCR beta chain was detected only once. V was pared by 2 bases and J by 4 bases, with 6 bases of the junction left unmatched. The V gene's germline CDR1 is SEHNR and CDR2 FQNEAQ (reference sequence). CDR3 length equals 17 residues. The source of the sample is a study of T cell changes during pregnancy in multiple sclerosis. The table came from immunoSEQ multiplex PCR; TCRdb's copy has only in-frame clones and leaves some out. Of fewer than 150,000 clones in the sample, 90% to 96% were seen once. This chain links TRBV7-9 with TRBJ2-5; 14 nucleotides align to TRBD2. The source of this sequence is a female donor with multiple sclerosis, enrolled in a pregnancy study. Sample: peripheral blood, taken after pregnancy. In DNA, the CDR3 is TGTGCCAGCAGCTTAAGGGGACTAGCGGGAGCGGGAGAGACCCAGTACTTC. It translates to CASSLRGLAGAGETQYF.